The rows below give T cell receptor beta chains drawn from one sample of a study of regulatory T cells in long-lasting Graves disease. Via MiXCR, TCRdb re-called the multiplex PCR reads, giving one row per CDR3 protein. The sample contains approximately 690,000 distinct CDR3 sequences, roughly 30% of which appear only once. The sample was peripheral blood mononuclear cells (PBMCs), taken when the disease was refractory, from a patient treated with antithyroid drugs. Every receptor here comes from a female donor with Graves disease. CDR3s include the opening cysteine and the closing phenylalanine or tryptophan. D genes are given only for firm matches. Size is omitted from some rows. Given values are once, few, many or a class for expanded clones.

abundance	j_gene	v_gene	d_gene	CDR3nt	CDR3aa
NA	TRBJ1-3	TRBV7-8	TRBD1	TGTGCCAGCAGCTTAGCGGGACAGGCCTCTGGAAACACCATATATTTT	CASSLAGQASGNTIYF
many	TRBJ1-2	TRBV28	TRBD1	TGTGCCAGCAGTTTCCCTGGGCAGGGGGCGAACTATGGCTACACCTTC	CASSFPGQGANYGYTF
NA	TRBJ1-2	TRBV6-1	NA	TGTGCCATCGTAGACAGACACTATGGCTACACCTTC	CAIVDRHYGYTF
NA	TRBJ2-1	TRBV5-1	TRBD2	TGCGCCAGCAGCTTGAACCGCGGGAGCCACAATGAGCAGTTCTTC	CASSLNRGSHNEQFF
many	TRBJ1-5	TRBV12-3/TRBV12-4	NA	TGTGCCAGCAAGTGGGGGCAGGGCGTACATCAGCCCCAGCATTTT	CASKWGQGVHQPQHF
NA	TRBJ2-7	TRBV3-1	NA	TGTGCCAGCAGCCAGGGACAAGGGATCTACGAGCAGTACTTC	CASSQGQGIYEQYF
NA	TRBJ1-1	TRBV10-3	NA	TGTGCCATCAGTGAGTCAGACAGCCGTAACCATGAAGCTTTCTTT	CAISESDSRNHEAFF
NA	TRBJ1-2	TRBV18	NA	TGTGCCAGCTCACCACCGGAGACGGCCTATGGCTACACCTTC	CASSPPETAYGYTF
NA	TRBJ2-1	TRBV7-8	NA	TGTGCCAGCAGCCTCTCTGGGGGGTTGTTGAATGAGCAGTTCTTC	CASSLSGGLLNEQFF
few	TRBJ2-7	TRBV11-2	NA	TGTGCCAGCAGCTTGTCAGGGGTGAGCGAGCAGTACTTC	CASSLSGVSEQYF
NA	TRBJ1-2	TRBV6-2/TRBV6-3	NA	TGTGCCAGCAGTGAATCCGTTCCGCCCAATCCTAACTATGGCTACACCTTC	CASSESVPPNPNYGYTF
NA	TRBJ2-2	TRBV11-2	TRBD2	TGTGCCAGCAGGGCTCTAGCGGGAGGACGGACCGGGGAGCTGTTTTTT	CASRALAGGRTGELFF
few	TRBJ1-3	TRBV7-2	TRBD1	TGTGCCAGCATACCGGGCAGGGGGCCTGGAAACACCATATATTTT	CASIPGRGPGNTIYF
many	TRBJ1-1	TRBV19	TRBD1	TGTGCCAGTAGTATTCTGTTTCAGGGGGCTGAAGCTTTCTTT	CASSILFQGAEAFF
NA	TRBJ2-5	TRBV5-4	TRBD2	TGTGCCAGCAGCTCGGCCGGACTAGCGGGAGTCGGAGAGACCCAGTACTTC	CASSSAGLAGVGETQYF
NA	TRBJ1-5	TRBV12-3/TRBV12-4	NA	TGTGCCAGCAGTTTTACCCCCAATCAGCCCCAGCATTTT	CASSFTPNQPQHF
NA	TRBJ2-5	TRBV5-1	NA	TGCGCCAGCAGCTTGTGGTCTGATCCCCAACTCGGTTGGGAGGCCCATGGGACCCAGTACTTC	CASSLWSDPQLGWEAHGTQYF
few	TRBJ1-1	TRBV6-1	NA	TGTGCCAGCATTCCAACATCCGGGGTTGGGGGAAACACTGAAGCTTTCTTT	CASIPTSGVGGNTEAFF
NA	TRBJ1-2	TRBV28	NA	TGTGCCAGCACGGGGAGATATGGCTACACCTTC	CASTGRYGYTF
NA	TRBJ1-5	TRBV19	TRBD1	TGTGCCAGTAGTATTCCGGGACAGGGGATACTTCAGCCCCAGCATTTT	CASSIPGQGILQPQHF
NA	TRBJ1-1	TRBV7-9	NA	TGTGCCAGCAGCTCAAGGTGGGGAGGGACTGAAGCTGTCTTT	CASSSRWGGTEAVF
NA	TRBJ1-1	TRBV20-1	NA	TGCAGTGCTATTTGGGGCATGAACACTGAAGCTTTCTTT	CSAIWGMNTEAFF
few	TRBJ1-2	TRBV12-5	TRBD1	TGTGCTAGTGTGGCAGGGGGAGACTATGGCTACACCTTC	CASVAGGDYGYTF
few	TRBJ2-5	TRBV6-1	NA	TGTGCCAGCAGGGAGACCAGCGAGGAGACCCAGTACTTC	CASRETSEETQYF
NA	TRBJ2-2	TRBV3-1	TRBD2	TGTGCCAGCAGCCAAGCAGGAGGACTAGCGAAGACCGGGGAGCTGTTTTTT	CASSQAGGLAKTGELFF
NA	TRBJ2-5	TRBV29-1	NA	TGCAGCGCCTTAAACCCACTAAGCGGTCGCGGAGAGACCCAGTACTTC	CSALNPLSGRGETQYF
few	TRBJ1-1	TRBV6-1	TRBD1	TGTGCCAGCACTTTGACAGGGGGAAGAACTGAAGCTTTCTTT	CASTLTGGRTEAFF
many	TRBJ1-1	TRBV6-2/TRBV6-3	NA	TGTGCCAGCAGTTACTCGGGTATCTCGCCGGCTTTCTTT	CASSYSGISPAFF
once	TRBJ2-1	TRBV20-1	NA	TGCAGTGTGGAGAAGAATAGCGGAACCTACAATGAGCAGTTCTTC	CSVEKNSGTYNEQFF
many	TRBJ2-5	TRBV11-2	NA	TGTGCCAGCAGCTTAGATGGGCGTAGGGAGACCCAGTACTTC	CASSLDGRRETQYF
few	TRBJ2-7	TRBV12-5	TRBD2	TGTGCTAGTGGTTTGGTACCTAGCGGGAGGTACGAGCAGTACTTC	CASGLVPSGRYEQYF
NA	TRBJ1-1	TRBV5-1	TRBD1	TGCGCCAGCAGATACGGACAGGGTCGGAACACTGAAGCTTTCTTT	CASRYGQGRNTEAFF
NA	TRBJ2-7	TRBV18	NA	TGTGCCAGCTCACAAAACAACTACGAGCAGTACTTC	CASSQNNYEQYF
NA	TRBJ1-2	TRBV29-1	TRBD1	TGCAGCCATTCCATGGGGGCAGGGGGGTCGGCGAACTATGGCTACACCTTC	CSHSMGAGGSANYGYTF
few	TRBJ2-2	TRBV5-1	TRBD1	TGCGCCAGCAGCTTGGCGGGACAGGGGAACGGGGAGCTGTTTTTT	CASSLAGQGNGELFF
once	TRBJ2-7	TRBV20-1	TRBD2	TGCAGTGCCAAAATTCCCAGGCTAGCGGGAGGGTACGAGCAGTACTTC	CSAKIPRLAGGYEQYF
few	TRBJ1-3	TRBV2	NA	TGTGCCAGCCGAGATCACTCTGGAAACACCATATATTTT	CASRDHSGNTIYF
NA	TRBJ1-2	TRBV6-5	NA	TGTGCCAGCAGTTACTCGATCGGCAGGGACTATGGCTACACCTTC	CASSYSIGRDYGYTF
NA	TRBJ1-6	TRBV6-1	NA	TGTGCCAGCACCGCGGGAGGGTATAATTCACCCCTCCACTTT	CASTAGGYNSPLHF
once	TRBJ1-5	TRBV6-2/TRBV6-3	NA	TGTGCCAGCAGTGGGACCGCAGGTCGCCAGCCCCAGCATTTT	CASSGTAGRQPQHF